The clone carrying this TCR beta chain has more than one count but fewer than ten. What it binds is unknown. The data derive from a study of early T cells in non-severe SARS-CoV-2 infection. Study summary: Sequencing targeted bulk RNA from unsorted whole blood, leaving chains unpaired. Study results and limitations: Database matching using VDJdb favored anti-spike CD8 responses, with private and CD4 specificities left missing.

Individual cDNA molecules carried attached unique molecular identifiers. TCRdb re-called the 5' RACE reads with MiXCR, one entry per CDR3 protein. Counted here are some 83,000 distinct CDR3 sequences, 8% to 13% occurring once; the ten biggest clones make up around 8%. CDR1 and CDR2 from the germline V gene are MNHEY and SMNVEV (reference sequence). The ends were cut back, 4 bases at V and 3 bases at J, with 9 bases in the middle. The CDR3 length is 13 residues. The chain employs TRBV27 and TRBJ1-2; D is unresolved. This sample comprised whole blood, obtained at baseline. This clonotype was obtained from an adult who was a healthcare worker with PCR-confirmed SARS-CoV-2 infection or an uninfected control (not recorded which). Here the CDR3 reads CASSYTPDYGYTF. The CDR3 DNA reads TGTGCCAGCAGTTACACACCGGACTATGGCTACACCTTC.